The 18 T cell receptor beta chains presented below share a single source sample, sequenced in a study of T cells in Graves' hyperthyroidism and ophthalmopathy. Amplified TCR beta CDR3 regions came from RNA transcripts. HTBI primers were used for first-round RT-PCR of the TCR CDR3. TCRdb reprocessed the multiplex PCR reads with MiXCR, giving one entry per CDR3 protein. The table includes 200,000 to 300,000 distinct CDR3 sequences, approximately 23% detected once. Specimen: blood. The receptor set was obtained from a woman aged 35 to 49 with Graves' ophthalmopathy.

In its sample, this clonotype was seen many times. The CDR3 nucleotides are TGTGCCAGCAGCCATGGTTGGACTAGCGGGAGTCACGAGCAGTACTTC. Protein product: CASSHGWTSGSHEQYF. The gene calls are TRBV11-2 and TRBJ2-7; 13 bases line up with TRBD2. Losses at the gene ends were 5 bases for V and 5 bases for J; bases not matched to a gene: 9. The V gene's germline CDR1 is SGHAT and CDR2 FQNNGV. The CDR3 spans 16 residues.

The chain combines TRBV4-1 with TRBJ1-1, with a tentative D call TRBD1 (5 bases). CDR3 length equals 15 residues. From germline, CDR1 is MGHRA and CDR2 YSYEKL. Trimming removed 0 bases from V and 4 bases from J, with 12 bases in between. CDR3 nucleotide sequence: TGCGCCAGCAGCCAAGATGCGGCCAGGGCCACTGAAGCTTTCTTT. This encodes CASSQDAARATEAFF.

J is TRBJ2-2 and V is TRBV7-6; D is possibly TRBD2 (7 bases). Germline values: CDR1 SGHVS, CDR2 FNYEAQ. The CDR3 sequence is 20 residues long. V lost 1 base and J lost 3, with 24 bases in between. The CDR3, as DNA: TGTGCCAGCAGCTTAGACGACTCGGGGGGCCTAGCGGCCTACACCGGGGAGCTGTTTTTT. Amino acid sequence: CASSLDDSGGLAAYTGELFF.

The table lists this clonotype with many counts. The chain links TRBV19 to TRBJ2-5; D might be TRBD1 or TRBD2, each matching 5 bases. V lost 10 bases to trimming and J lost 5 bases, with 14 bases between them. CDR3 length equals 12 residues. Germline assignment: CDR1 LNHDA and CDR2 SQIVND (reference sequence). The CDR3 DNA is TGTGCCACCGGGGCATCGGGGGAGACCCAGTACTTC. Its protein is CATGASGETQYF.

At least ten counts were recorded for this clonotype. V is TRBV11-2 and J is TRBJ1-5; 8 nucleotides agree with TRBD1. The CDR3 sequence is 15 residues long. Germline CDR1 SGHAT, CDR2 FQNNGV. V was pared by 0 bases and J by 6 bases, with 4 bases of the junction left unmatched. The CDR3 DNA reads TGTGCCAGCAGCTTAGACAGGGGGCAAGGTCAGCCCCAGCATTTT. This gives the protein CASSLDRGQGQPQHF. Full variable domain (remainder filled in from reference TRBV11-2 and TRBJ1-5): EAGVAQSPRYKIIEKRQSVAFWCNPISGHATLYWYQQILGQGPKLLIQFQNNGVVDDSQLPKDRFSAERLKGVDSTLKIQPAKLEDSAVYLCASSLDRGQGQPQHFGDGTRLSIL.

The rearrangement uses TRBV12-3 or TRBV12-4 and TRBJ2-5, with D unresolved. The CDR3 covers 12 residues. V was clipped by 6 bases and J by 4 bases, with 9 bases between them. CDR3 sequence reads: CASSNGRETQYF. CDR3 coding DNA: TGTGCCAGCAGCAACGGACGAGAGACCCAGTACTTC.

This clonotype was counted only a few times. The V call is TRBV7-1, the J call TRBJ2-2; possible D gene TRBD2, 7 bases. Being an ORF, TRBV7-1 has a function that is uncertain. This CDR3 comprises 22 residues. V was cut by 3 bases and J by 3 bases, with 32 bases left in between. CDR3 protein: CASSSRGAALVRLGQDTGELFF. In DNA, the CDR3 is TGTGCCAGCAGCTCTCGGGGGGCTGCATTGGTACGACTAGGCCAAGACACCGGGGAGCTGTTTTTT.

This clonotype was seen many times. This chain uses TRBV12-3 or TRBV12-4 with TRBJ2-6, with no clear D. The V and J ends lost 2 bases and 0 bases respectively, with 11 bases between them. This CDR3 is built from 17 residues. The CDR3 is CASSLRVGASGANVLTF. CDR3 bases: TGTGCCAGCAGTTTAAGAGTTGGAGCCTCTGGGGCCAACGTCCTGACTTTC.

The genes are TRBV28 and TRBJ1-3; D unresolved. The V gene's germline CDR1 is MDHEN and CDR2 SYDVKM. V dropped 3 bases and J dropped 10 bases, with 13 bases sitting between them. This CDR3 is built from 13 residues. CDR3 in DNA: TGTGCCAGCAGTTTGATGGTAAAAGGAACCATATATTTT. It translates to CASSLMVKGTIYF. Filled out from reference TRBV28 and TRBJ1-3, the complete variable domain reads DVKVTQSSRYLVKRTGEKVFLECVQDMDHENMFWYRQDPGLGLRLIYFSYDVKMKEKGDIPEGYSVSREKKERFSLILESASTNQTSMYLCASSLMVKGTIYFGEGSWLTVV.

This clonotype has a count of ten or more. The chain is built from TRBV5-1 and TRBJ1-1; D uncertain. Germline V gene data show CDR1 as SGHRS and CDR2 as YFSETQ. V was shortened by 1 base and J by 0 bases, with 10 bases between the two germline ends. The CDR3 loop spans 15 amino acids. The CDR3 nucleotides are TGCGCCAGCAGCTTGCGGGTCAGGATGAACACTGAAGCTTTCTTT. Its translation is CASSLRVRMNTEAFF.

The table lists this clonotype with many counts. V and J are TRBV29-1 and TRBJ1-3, with TRBD1 matching over 7 bases. V shed 4 bases, J shed 4 bases, and the junction held 7 bases outside the gene matches. CDR1 SQVTM and CDR2 ANQGSEA come from the germline V gene. The CDR3 runs to 14 residues. CDR3 DNA: TGCAGCGTTGGCTATGACAGGGCCGGAAACACCATATATTTT. This translates into CSVGYDRAGNTIYF.

This clonotype was observed at least ten times. V and J are TRBV29-1 and TRBJ2-7, with 10 bases aligning to TRBD1. The CDR3 sequence is 15 residues long. Trimming took 3 bases from V and 2 from J; bases not matched to a gene: 7. Germline V CDR1 and CDR2: SQVTM, ANQGSEA. The CDR3 nucleotides are TGCAGCGTTGACTCCCTCGGGACAGGGGCCTACGAGCAGTACTTC. It yields the protein CSVDSLGTGAYEQYF.

This clonotype was recorded at least ten times. The V and J genes are TRBV20-1 and TRBJ2-4; TRBD2 aligns across 9 bases. Germline V lookup: CDR1 DFQATT, CDR2 SNEGSKA (reference sequence). CDR3 length: 14 residues. V was clipped by 0 bases and J by 7 bases; unmatched bases: 4. The CDR3 here is CSAREVAGVNIQYF. As DNA, the CDR3 is TGCAGTGCTAGAGAAGTAGCGGGAGTTAACATTCAGTACTTC.

This clonotype was detected many times. The rearrangement links TRBV7-9 to TRBJ2-7, with 8 bases that match TRBD2. Germline trimming cut 4 bases from V and 3 bases from J; bases unmatched to any gene: 5. The CDR3 contains 14 residues. Germline V gene sequence: CDR1 SEHNR, CDR2 FQNEAQ (reference sequence). CDR3 sequence (DNA): TGTGCCAGCAGCTCCTATAGCGGGAACTACGAGCAGTACTTC. It specifies CASSSYSGNYEQYF. The full variable domain, its missing parts supplied by reference TRBV7-9 and TRBJ2-7, is DTGVSQNPRHKITKRGQNVTFRCDPISEHNRLYWYRQTLGQGPEFLTYFQNEAQLEKSRLLSDRFSAERPKGSFSTLEIQRTEQGDSAMYLCASSSYSGNYEQYFGPGTRLTVT.

This clonotype has ten or more counts. CDR3 DNA: TGCAGCGAGCTAGCGGGAGAGACCCAGTACTTC. Its protein is CSELAGETQYF. This chain links TRBV29-1 with TRBJ2-5, with 8 bases that match TRBD2. Germline lookup yields CDR1 SQVTM and CDR2 ANQGSEA. The J segment lost 4 bases and the V segment lost 7 bases, leaving 2 bases of the junction unmatched. There are 11 residues in the CDR3.

The chain couples TRBV3-1 to TRBJ1-5; D not certain. Germline CDR1 and CDR2: LGHDT and YNNKEL (reference sequence). Trimming pared 1 base from V and 1 base from J, leaving 5 bases between. This CDR3 is built from 14 residues. DNA of the CDR3: TGTGCCAGCAGCCAAGGCAACAGCAATCAGCCCCAGCATTTT. Its translation is CASSQGNSNQPQHF.

The sample holds many counts of this clonotype. The CDR3 spells CAMGTGELYGYTF. CDR3 DNA: TGTGCCATGGGTACAGGGGAACTCTATGGCTACACCTTC. The chain couples TRBV10-3 to TRBJ1-2, with 7 bases that match TRBD1. J gave up 4 bases and V 9 bases, and 8 bases lay outside the gene matches. The CDR3 totals 13 residues. Germline-derived CDR1 and CDR2 are ENHRY and SYGVKD.

This clonotype was observed at least ten times. V is TRBV12-3 or TRBV12-4 and J is TRBJ2-7; 7 bases are shared with TRBD2. The CDR3 has 14 amino acids. V lost 6 bases, J lost 1 base, and 6 bases stayed unmatched. CDR3 sequence reads: CASSRQAGSYEQYF. The CDR3 region has the DNA TGTGCCAGCAGCCGTCAAGCGGGGTCCTACGAGCAGTACTTC.